This is a list of T cell receptor beta chains from one sample in a study of early T cells in non-severe SARS-CoV-2 infection. TCRdb fed the 5' RACE reads into MiXCR, producing one record per CDR3 protein. The data contain about 72,000 distinct CDR3 sequences, less than 9.5% of them seen just once; the ten biggest clones take up 3.2%. Sequenced material: whole blood. These receptors were taken from an adult who was a healthcare worker with PCR-confirmed SARS-CoV-2 infection or an uninfected control (not recorded which). The CDR3 runs from the conserved cysteine through the conserved F or W. The D gene is left open where the match is weak. Clone size is shown for a subset of rows, as once, few, many or a class of expanded clone.

abundance	d_gene	v_gene	j_gene	CDR3nt	CDR3aa
.	.	TRBV11-2	TRBJ2-3	TGTGCCAGCAGCACCATCAGAGTAGATACGCAGTATTTT	CASSTIRVDTQYF
many	.	TRBV11-2	TRBJ2-6	TGTGCCAGCAGCTCGTGGGGAACTGGGGCCAACGTCCTGACTTTC	CASSSWGTGANVLTF
many	.	TRBV20-1	TRBJ1-1	TGCAGTGCGAGGGGGGACTGGAGGAACACTGAAGCTTTCTTT	CSARGDWRNTEAFF
.	TRBD1	TRBV19	TRBJ2-3	TGTGCCAGTAGTAGGACAGGGCTCGGCACAGATACGCAGTATTTT	CASSRTGLGTDTQYF
many	TRBD2	TRBV6-5	TRBJ2-5	TGTGCCAGCAGTCCGGTAGCGGGAGGACGGGTAGAGACCCAGTACTTC	CASSPVAGGRVETQYF
few	.	TRBV28	TRBJ1-1	TGTGCCCTAGGGGGAACAGGCCTTAGAACTGAAGCTTTCTTT	CALGGTGLRTEAFF
.	.	TRBV5-1	TRBJ1-2	TGCGCCAGCAGCTTGGAGGGCAGGGGCGGCGGCTACACCTTC	CASSLEGRGGGYTF
few	.	TRBV5-1	TRBJ2-5	TGCGCCAGCAGCTTGGGAGGACAGATGCAAGAGACCCAGTACTTC	CASSLGGQMQETQYF
many	.	TRBV18	TRBJ2-5	TGTGCCAGCTCGGAGCAAGAGACCCAGTACTTC	CASSEQETQYF
.	TRBD2	TRBV29-1	TRBJ2-3	TGCAGCGTTGAAGGCCTCACTAGCGGCAGCACAGATACGCAGTATTTT	CSVEGLTSGSTDTQYF